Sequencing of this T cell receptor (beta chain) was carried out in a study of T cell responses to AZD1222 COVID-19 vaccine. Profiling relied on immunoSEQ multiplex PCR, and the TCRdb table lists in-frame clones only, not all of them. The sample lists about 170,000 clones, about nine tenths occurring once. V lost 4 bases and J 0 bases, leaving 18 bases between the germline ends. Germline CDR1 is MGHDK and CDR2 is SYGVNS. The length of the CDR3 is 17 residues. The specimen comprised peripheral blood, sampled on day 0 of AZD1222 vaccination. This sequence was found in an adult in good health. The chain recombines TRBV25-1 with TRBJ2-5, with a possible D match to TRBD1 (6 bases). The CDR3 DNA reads TGTGCCAGCAGTGTGGCCCGGGACACGCCGTACCAAGAGACCCAGTACTTC. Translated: CASSVARDTPYQETQYF.